The clone carrying this T cell receptor beta chain was detected many times. Its specificity is not known. Using its own MiXCR run on the 5' RACE reads, TCRdb lists one record per CDR3 protein. The data contain about 120,000 distinct CDR3 sequences, around 3% of them singletons. The data stem from a study of neurological immune-mediated disorders. General study findings and limits: No CDR3 amino acid sequences were shared by expanded clones across subjects, suggesting private repertoires in all groups.

V was pared by 3 bases and J by 5 bases, with 13 bases between. The germline V gene has CDR1 SGHVS and CDR2 FNYEAQ. The CDR3 totals 14 residues. Sequenced material: PBMCs. The genes are TRBV7-6 and TRBJ2-5; D may match TRBD1 or TRBD2 (5 bases each). The clonotype was recovered from a young woman with multiple sclerosis. The CDR3 DNA follows: TGTGCCAGCAGCTTTGCCGGGACCGCGGAGACCCAGTACTTC. Protein product: CASSFAGTAETQYF.